A single T cell receptor beta chain is shown here with its context. The antigen is undetermined. Time point indicated: sample taken at primary tumor resection. Whole RNA from tumor, nontumor lung or frozen PBMC was sequenced unsorted. The 60 to 80 donors had untreated early-stage non-small cell lung cancer. This entry comes from a study of spatial heterogeneity in lung cancer. Study details: Each time, sequencing found more beta-chain sequences than alpha-chain sequences.

Study conclusions and caveats: The appearance of ubiquitous expanded tumor TCRs in blood was greater at resection than follow-up.

TCRdb redid the calling of the 5' RACE reads with MiXCR, one entry per CDR3 protein. The repertoire holds 15,000 to 20,000 distinct CDR3 sequences, with 20% to 25% as singletons. Sample: PBMCs, taken at surgery. The receptor's source is a female donor with early-stage non-small cell lung cancer.

CDR3 region: CASSKRAPGKAPDETIYEQYF. CDR3 DNA: TGTGCCAGCAGCAAAAGGGCCCCCGGGAAAGCGCCCGACGAAACCATCTACGAGCAGTACTTC. The chain employs TRBV21-1 and TRBJ2-7; TRBD1, the D gene given by the table, was not confirmed from the DNA. TRBV21-1 has pseudogene status. The CDR3 totals 21 residues.